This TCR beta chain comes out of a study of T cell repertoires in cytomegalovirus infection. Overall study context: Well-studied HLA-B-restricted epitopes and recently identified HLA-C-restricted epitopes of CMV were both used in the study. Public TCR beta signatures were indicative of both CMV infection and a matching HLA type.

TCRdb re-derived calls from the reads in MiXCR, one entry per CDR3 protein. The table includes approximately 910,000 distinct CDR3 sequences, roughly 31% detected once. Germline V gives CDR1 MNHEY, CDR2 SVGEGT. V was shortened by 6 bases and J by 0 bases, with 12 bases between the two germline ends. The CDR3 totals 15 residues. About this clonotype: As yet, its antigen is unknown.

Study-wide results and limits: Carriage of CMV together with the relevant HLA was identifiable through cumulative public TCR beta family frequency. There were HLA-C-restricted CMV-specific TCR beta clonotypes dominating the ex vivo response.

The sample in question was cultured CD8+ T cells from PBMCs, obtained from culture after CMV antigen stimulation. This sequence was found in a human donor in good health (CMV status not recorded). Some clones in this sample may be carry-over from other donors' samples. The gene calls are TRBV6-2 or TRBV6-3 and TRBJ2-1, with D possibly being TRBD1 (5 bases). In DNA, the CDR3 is TGTGCCAGCAGACCTCAGGGAAGCTCCTACAATGAGCAGTTCTTC. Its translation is CASRPQGSSYNEQFF.